A single sample gave rise to the 5 T cell receptor beta chains below, sequenced in a study of blood T cells in healthy people across ages (dated by TCRdb to about 2015). Receptors were amplified or captured by 5' RACE. The instrument given in TCRdb is Illumina HiSeq 2500. A second 7 to 11 cycle PCR used a sample-barcoded 5' primer and a J-beta primer mix. TCRdb applied fastp at Q25 and MiXCR to the public reads, then kept only in-frame beta chains. All rows with the same CDR3 protein become a single entry with the most common DNA and genes. For this sample there are roughly 1,100,000 distinct CDR3 sequences; 25% appear just once. The ten largest clones add up to 0.75% of the sample. These data also formed part of another study, on T cells of mothers and their children.

Specimen: blood. These receptors all come from a girl aged 2 to 10 in good health.

The J gene is TRBJ2-5, the V gene TRBV7-2; 8 bases are shared with TRBD2. The germline CDR1 and CDR2 sequences are SGHTA and FQGNSA. Trimming removed 5 bases from V and 4 bases from J; junction bases left unmatched: 9. The CDR3 loop spans 15 amino acids. CDR3 DNA sequence: TGTGCCAGCAGCCGAACTAGCGGTGTAGGAGAGACCCAGTACTTC. Translation: CASSRTSGVGETQYF.

This clonotype has more than one count but fewer than ten. The chain links TRBV5-1 to TRBJ2-1; possible D gene TRBD1, 6 bases. Near its end, the DNA agrees better with TRBJ2-7, so the J call may be wrong. The CDR3 is 14 amino acids. Germline assignment: CDR1 SGHRS and CDR2 YFSETQ. CDR3 sequence (DNA): TGCGCCAGCGGTCCGCCGGACAGTTCCTACGAGCAGTACTTC. Its protein is CASGPPDSSYEQYF.

This clonotype has a handful of counts. The chain links TRBV19 to TRBJ2-7, with D possibly called TRBD1 or TRBD2 (7 bases each). With 3 bases removed from V and 4 bases from J, the gap between germline ends came to 13 bases. The CDR3 totals 14 residues. Germline V gene data show CDR1 as LNHDA and CDR2 as SQIVND (reference sequence). The CDR3 reads CASSIKRDRYEQYF. CDR3 sequence (DNA): TGTGCCAGTAGTATTAAGCGGGACAGATACGAGCAGTACTTC.

V is TRBV4-1 and J is TRBJ1-1, with no clear D. The germline V and J ends were trimmed by 2 bases and 0 bases, with 10 bases remaining between them. Germline CDR1 is MGHRA and CDR2 is YSYEKL. The CDR3 consists of 15 residues. As DNA, the CDR3 is TGCGCCAGCAGCCAATTCCGGGGAGTGAACACTGAAGCTTTCTTT. It specifies CASSQFRGVNTEAFF.

Regarding this clonotype: At one end, the junction sequence differs from germline, possibly due to a read error. The V call is TRBV7-7, the J call TRBJ2-3; the D gene is possibly TRBD2 (5 bases). CDR1 and CDR2 from the germline V gene are SSHAT and FNYEAQ (reference sequence). This CDR3 has 14 amino acids. In nucleotides, the CDR3 is TGTGCTAGCAGCTTAGAGGCGGGCGGCGATACGCAGTATTTT. It yields the protein CASSLEAGGDTQYF.